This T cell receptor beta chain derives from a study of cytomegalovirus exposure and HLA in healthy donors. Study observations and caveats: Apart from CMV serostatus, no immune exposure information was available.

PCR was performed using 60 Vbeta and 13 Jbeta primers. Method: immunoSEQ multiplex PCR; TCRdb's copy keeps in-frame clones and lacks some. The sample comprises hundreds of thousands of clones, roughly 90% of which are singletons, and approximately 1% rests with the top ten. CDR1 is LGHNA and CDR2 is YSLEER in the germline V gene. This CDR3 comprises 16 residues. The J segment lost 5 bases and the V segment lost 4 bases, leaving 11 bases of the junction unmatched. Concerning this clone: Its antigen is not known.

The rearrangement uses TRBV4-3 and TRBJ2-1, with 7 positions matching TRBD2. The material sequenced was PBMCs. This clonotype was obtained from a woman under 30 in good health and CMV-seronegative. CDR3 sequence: CASSLQRGPKNNEQFF. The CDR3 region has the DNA TGCGCCAGCAGCCTACAGCGGGGCCCCAAGAACAATGAGCAGTTCTTC.